This T cell receptor (beta chain) derives from a study of regulatory T cells in long-lasting Graves disease. Study at large: Graves' patients (newly diagnosed) had been on antithyroid drugs under 3 months. Findings of the study overall: Peripheral blood was the sole material, not thyroid tissue.

The time point denotes: newly diagnosed GD, antithyroid drugs for less than 3 months. There was RNA extracted from PBMCs, and the TCR library was made from it. An endocrinology unit in Xi'an, China, supplied the patients. This clonotype was seen ten or more times. Its antigen is currently unknown. For TCR beta, libraries came from iRepertoire HTBI primers and Arm-PCR of CDR3 regions. Methods used by the authors: Roughly 65 TRBV and about 15 TRBJ segments were identified across samples. In TCRdb, the multiplex PCR reads were re-called with MiXCR into one record per CDR3 protein. Clone size and V and J calls follow TCRdb, not the original study. Of approximately 310,000 distinct CDR3 sequences listed, about a sixth were seen once; the top ten hold about 40%. CDR1 and CDR2 (germline): PRHDT, FYEKMQ (reference sequence). The ends were cut back, 0 bases at V and 5 bases at J, with 13 bases in the middle. CDR3 length: 16 amino acids.

The sequence derives from a female donor with Graves disease. The genes are TRBV13 and TRBJ2-2, with a possible D match to TRBD1 (5 bases). The starting material was peripheral blood mononuclear cells (PBMCs), obtained at new diagnosis, from a patient treated with antithyroid drugs. The CDR3 sequence: CASSLGLQGRTGELFF. The CDR3 nucleotides are TGTGCCAGCAGCTTAGGCTTGCAGGGAAGGACCGGGGAGCTGTTTTTT.